The 6 T cell receptor beta chains below come from one sample, sequenced in a study of technical replicates of blood from several donors. Method: immunoSEQ multiplex PCR; TCRdb's copy keeps in-frame clones and lacks some. The sample has some 75,000 clones, about 96% seen once. The sequencing input was T cells isolated from PBMCs. These receptor sequences come from a human donor in good health.

The gene calls are TRBV29-1 and TRBJ2-7; the match to TRBD2 covers 8 bases. With V trimmed by 1 base and J by 1 base, 3 bases remained unmatched. This CDR3 comprises 14 residues. CDR1 and CDR2 (germline): SQVTM, ANQGSEA. DNA for the CDR3: TGCAGCGTTGAAGGCGGGGGGCATTCCTACGAGCAGTACTTC. Amino acids: CSVEGGGHSYEQYF.

V usage is TRBV5-6 and J usage is TRBJ2-7; no definite D call. V lost 2 bases and J lost 2, with 11 bases in between. Germline V lookup: CDR1 SGHDT, CDR2 YYEEEE. This CDR3 contains 14 residues. For the CDR3, the DNA is TGTGCCAGCAGCTTATTGAAACAGCCCTACGAGCAGTACTTC. It is translated as CASSLLKQPYEQYF.

The CDR3 is CASSSGTGPYEQYF. CDR3 coding DNA: TGTGCCAGCAGTTCCGGGACAGGCCCTTACGAGCAGTACTTC. The genes are TRBV6-6 and TRBJ2-7, with TRBD1 matching 8 bases. V was clipped by 4 bases and J by 4 bases; unmatched bases: 6. Germline CDR1 is MNHNY and CDR2 is SVGAGI (reference sequence). The CDR3 sequence is 14 residues long.

The chain has TRBV5-1 and TRBJ2-2; TRBD2 aligns across 7 bases. The CDR3 is 15 amino acids. Germline V gene data show CDR1 as SGHRS and CDR2 as YFSETQ. Unmatched junction bases numbered 8, after V lost 4 bases and J lost 5 bases. CDR3 bases: TGCGCCAGCAGCCCGGCCGGGACTACTACCGGGGAGCTGTTTTTT. This gives the protein CASSPAGTTTGELFF.

V is TRBV29-1 and J is TRBJ2-3; no clear D gene. The germline V and J ends were trimmed by 4 bases and 0 bases, with 5 bases remaining between them. There are 12 residues in the CDR3. Germline V gene data show CDR1 as SQVTM and CDR2 as ANQGSEA. DNA of the CDR3: TGCAGCGTTGGACAAAGCACAGATACGCAGTATTTT. Translated, it gives CSVGQSTDTQYF.

In DNA form, the CDR3 reads TGTGCCAGCAGCTTAGTTCGGGACAGCCTTAACTATGGCTACACCTTC. Its protein product is CASSLVRDSLNYGYTF. The chain employs TRBV7-8 and TRBJ1-2; 7 nucleotides align to TRBD1. CDR1 SGHVS and CDR2 FQNEAQ come from the germline V gene. CDR3 size: 16 residues. The V and J ends lost 1 base and 1 base, in that order; junction bases with no gene match: 6.